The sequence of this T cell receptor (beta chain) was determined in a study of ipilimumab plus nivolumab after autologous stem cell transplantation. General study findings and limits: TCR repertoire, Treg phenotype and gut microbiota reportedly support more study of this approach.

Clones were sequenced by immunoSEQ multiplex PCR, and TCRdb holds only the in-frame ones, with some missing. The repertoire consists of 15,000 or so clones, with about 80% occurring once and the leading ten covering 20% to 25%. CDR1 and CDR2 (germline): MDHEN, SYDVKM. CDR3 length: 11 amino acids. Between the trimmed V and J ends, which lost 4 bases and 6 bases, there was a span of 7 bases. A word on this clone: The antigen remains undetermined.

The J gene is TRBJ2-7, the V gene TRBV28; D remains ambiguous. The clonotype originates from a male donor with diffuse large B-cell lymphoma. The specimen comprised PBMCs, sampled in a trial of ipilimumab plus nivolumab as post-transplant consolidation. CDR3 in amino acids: CASSSRTEQYF. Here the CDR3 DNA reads TGTGCCAGCAGTTCGAGGACCGAGCAGTACTTC.